This T cell receptor beta chain was recorded in a study of OX40 agonist ivuxolimab in advanced cancers. Study-wide context: Every 2 weeks, patients received ivuxolimab intravenously, dosed at 0.01 to 10 mg/kg. Hepatocellular carcinoma, melanoma, renal cell or head and neck cancer occurred in dose-escalation patients. General study points: At 0.1 to 3.0 mg/kg, clonal expansion of CD4+ and CD8+ blood T cells had occurred by week 6.

Patients were excluded for autoimmune disease history or systemic immunosuppression. This clone was picked up a small number of times. Antigen specificity is unknown. Sequencing used immunoSEQ multiplex PCR; TCRdb keeps in-frame clones, though not all of them. The top ten clones hold more than 7.5% of a sample with about 83,000 clones, around 90% of them seen once. The sequencing here drew on CD4+ or CD8+ T cells sorted from blood, taken in a trial of the OX40 agonist ivuxolimab. The source is an adult with an advanced solid tumor such as melanoma, head and neck, liver or kidney cancer.

The CDR3 sequence: CASSEGHMNTEAFF. The CDR3 region has the DNA TGTGCCAGCAGTGAAGGACACATGAACACTGAAGCTTTCTTT. The chain has TRBV2 and TRBJ1-1; D unresolved. This CDR3 spans 14 amino acids. The V gene lost 1 base and the J gene lost 0 bases, with 6 bases spanning the gap. The germline V gene encodes CDR1 SNHLY and CDR2 FYNNEI.